Detailed here is one TCR beta chain. The antigen is not known. Using RNA template, CDR3s of TCR alpha and beta were amplified with iRepertoire arm-PCR. A single record per CDR3 protein comes from TCRdb applying MiXCR to the multiplex PCR reads. In the table there are 160,000 or so distinct CDR3 sequences, around 42% of which are singletons. This CDR3 spans 16 amino acids. Germline CDR1 is DFQATT and CDR2 is SNEGSKA (reference sequence). V gave up 0 bases and J gave up 4 bases, with 19 bases separating them. These data belong to a study of glioma-infiltrating T cells. Study-level points and caveats: Only very few CDR3 sequences appeared in both tissue and blood. Non-neoplastic patients had below-expected tissue-blood divergence, while all gliomas exceeded expectation.

The TCR comes from a human donor with low-grade glioma or glioblastoma, undergoing nonglioma brain surgery, or in good health (not recorded which). Specimen: glioma tissue, nonneoplastic brain tissue, or PBMCs (not recorded which). This sequence joins TRBV20-1 and TRBJ2-7; weak D call: TRBD2 (6 bases). CDR3 sequence: CSARDTRGTPVYEQYF. The CDR3 bases are TGCAGTGCTAGAGATACCCGCGGGACTCCCGTATACGAGCAGTACTTC.